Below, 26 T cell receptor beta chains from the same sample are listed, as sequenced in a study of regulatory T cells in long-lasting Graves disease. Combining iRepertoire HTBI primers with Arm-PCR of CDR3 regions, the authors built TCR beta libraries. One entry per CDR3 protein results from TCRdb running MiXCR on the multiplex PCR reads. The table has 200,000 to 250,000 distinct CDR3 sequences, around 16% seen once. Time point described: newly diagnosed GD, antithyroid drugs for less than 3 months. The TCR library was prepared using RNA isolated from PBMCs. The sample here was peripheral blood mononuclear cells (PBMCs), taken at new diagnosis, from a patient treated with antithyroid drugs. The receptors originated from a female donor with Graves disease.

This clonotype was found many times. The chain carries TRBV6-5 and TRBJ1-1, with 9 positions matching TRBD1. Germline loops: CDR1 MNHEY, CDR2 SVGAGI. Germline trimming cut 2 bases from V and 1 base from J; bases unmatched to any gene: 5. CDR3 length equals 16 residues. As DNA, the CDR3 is TGTGCCAGCAGTTACACACAGGGGGCCCAGAACACTGAAGCTTTCTTT. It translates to CASSYTQGAQNTEAFF.

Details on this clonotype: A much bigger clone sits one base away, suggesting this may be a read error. As DNA, the CDR3 is TGTGCCAGCTCCCCTAGGGACCCCTACGAGCAGTCCTTC. The encoded protein is CASSPRDPYEQSF. The gene calls are TRBV18 and TRBJ2-7; D tentatively fits TRBD1 or TRBD2 (5 bases each). Germline-derived CDR1 and CDR2 are KGHSH and LQKENI. The CDR3 totals 13 residues.

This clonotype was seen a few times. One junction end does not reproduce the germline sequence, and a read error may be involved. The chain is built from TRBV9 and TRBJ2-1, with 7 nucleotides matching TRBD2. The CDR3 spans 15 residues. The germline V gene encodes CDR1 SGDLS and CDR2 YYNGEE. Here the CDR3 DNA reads TGTGCCAGCAGCGTAGATGGGACTACGTACAATGAGCAGTCCTTC. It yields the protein CASSVDGTTYNEQSF.

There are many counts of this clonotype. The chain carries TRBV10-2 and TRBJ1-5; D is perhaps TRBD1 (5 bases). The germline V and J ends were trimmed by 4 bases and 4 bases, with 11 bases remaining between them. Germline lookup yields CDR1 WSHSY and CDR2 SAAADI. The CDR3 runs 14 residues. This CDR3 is CASSVLDINQPQHF. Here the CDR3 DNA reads TGCGCCAGCAGTGTATTGGACATTAATCAGCCCCAGCATTTT.

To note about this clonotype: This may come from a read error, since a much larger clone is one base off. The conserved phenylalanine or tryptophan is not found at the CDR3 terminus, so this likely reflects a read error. This CDR3 is CASSLSELRAQYL. The CDR3 DNA is TGTGCCAGCAGCTTATCAGAACTACGAGCGCAGTACCTC. V and J are TRBV7-9 and TRBJ2-7; D call uncertain. Trimming left V 2 bases short and J 9 bases short, with 14 bases between. Germline loops: CDR1 SEHNR, CDR2 FQNEAQ (reference sequence). This CDR3 has 13 residues.

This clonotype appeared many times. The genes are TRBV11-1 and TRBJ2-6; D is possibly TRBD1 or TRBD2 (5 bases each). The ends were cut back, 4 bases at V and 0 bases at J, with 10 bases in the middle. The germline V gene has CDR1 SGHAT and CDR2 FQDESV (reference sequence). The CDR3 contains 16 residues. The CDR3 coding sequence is TGTGCCAGCAGCTGGGACCCAAGCTCTGGGGCCAACGTCCTGACTTTC. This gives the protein CASSWDPSSGANVLTF.

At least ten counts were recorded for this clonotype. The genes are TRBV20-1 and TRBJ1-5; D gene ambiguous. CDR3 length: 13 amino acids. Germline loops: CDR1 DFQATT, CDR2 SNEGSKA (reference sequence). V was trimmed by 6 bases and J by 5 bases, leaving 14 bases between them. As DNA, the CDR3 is TGCAGTGCGTCCGGCGCCGGATATCAGCCCCAGCATTTT. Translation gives CSASGAGYQPQHF.

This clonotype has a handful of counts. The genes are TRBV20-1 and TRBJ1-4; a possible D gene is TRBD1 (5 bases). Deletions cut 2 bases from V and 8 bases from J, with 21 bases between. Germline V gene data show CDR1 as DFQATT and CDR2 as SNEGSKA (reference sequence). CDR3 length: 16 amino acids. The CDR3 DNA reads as TGCAGTGCTAGATCCTCCATTACAGGTAGCTTGGAAAAACTGTTTTTT. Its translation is CSARSSITGSLEKLFF.

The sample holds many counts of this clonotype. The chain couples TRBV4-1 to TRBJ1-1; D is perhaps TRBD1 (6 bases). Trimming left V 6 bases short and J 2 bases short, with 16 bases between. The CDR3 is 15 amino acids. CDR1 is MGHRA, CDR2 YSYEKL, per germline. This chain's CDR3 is CASSYISGTNTEAFF. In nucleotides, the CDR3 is TGCGCCAGCAGTTATATATCCGGGACAAACACTGAAGCTTTCTTT.

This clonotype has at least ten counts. Here the CDR3 DNA reads TGTGCCAGCAGTCCCAAACTAGCGGGAGTTGAGCAGTTCTTC. Its translation is CASSPKLAGVEQFF. The chain has TRBV27 and TRBJ2-1; TRBD2 agrees at 11 bases. CDR1 and CDR2 (germline): MNHEY, SMNVEV (reference sequence). The CDR3 consists of 14 residues. Unmatched junction bases numbered 6, after V lost 5 bases and J lost 9 bases.

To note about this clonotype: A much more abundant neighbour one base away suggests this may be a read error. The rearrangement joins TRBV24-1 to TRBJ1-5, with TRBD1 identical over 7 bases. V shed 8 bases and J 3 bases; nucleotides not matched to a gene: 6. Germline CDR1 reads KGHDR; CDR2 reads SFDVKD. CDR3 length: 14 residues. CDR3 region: CATTGDSFNQPQHF. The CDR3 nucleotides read TGTGCCACCACTGGGGACAGTTTCAATCAGCCCCAGCATTTT.

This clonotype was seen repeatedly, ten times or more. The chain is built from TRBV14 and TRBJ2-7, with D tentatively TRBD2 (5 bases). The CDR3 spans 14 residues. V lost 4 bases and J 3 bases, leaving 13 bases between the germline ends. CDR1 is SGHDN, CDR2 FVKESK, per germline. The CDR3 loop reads CASSPLVRYYEQYF. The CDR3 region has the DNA TGTGCCAGCAGCCCACTAGTTCGGTACTACGAGCAGTACTTC.

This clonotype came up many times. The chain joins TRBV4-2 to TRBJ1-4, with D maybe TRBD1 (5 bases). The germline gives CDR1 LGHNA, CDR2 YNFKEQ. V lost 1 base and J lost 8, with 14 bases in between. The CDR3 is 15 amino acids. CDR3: CASSQGGEWNEKLFF. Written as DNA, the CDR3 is TGTGCCAGCAGCCAAGGGGGCGAGTGGAACGAAAAACTGTTTTTT.

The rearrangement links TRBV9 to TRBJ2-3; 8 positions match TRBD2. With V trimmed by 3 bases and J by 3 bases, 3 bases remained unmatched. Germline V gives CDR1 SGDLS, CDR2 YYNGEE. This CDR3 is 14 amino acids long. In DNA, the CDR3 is TGTGCCAGCAGCGACACGGGGGGGACAGATACGCAGTATTTT. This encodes CASSDTGGTDTQYF.

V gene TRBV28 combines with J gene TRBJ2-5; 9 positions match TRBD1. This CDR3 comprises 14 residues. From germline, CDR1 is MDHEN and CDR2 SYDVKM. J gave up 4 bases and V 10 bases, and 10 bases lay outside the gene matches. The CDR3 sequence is CATWTGVEGETQYF. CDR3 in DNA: TGTGCCACCTGGACAGGGGTGGAAGGAGAGACCCAGTACTTC.

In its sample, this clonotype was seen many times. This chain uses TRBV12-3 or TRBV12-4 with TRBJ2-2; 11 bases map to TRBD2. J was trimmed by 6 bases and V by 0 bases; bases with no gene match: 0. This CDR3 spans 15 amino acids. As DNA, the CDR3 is TGTGCCAGCAGTTTAGCGACTAGCGGGGCCGGGGAGCTGTTTTTT. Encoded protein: CASSLATSGAGELFF.

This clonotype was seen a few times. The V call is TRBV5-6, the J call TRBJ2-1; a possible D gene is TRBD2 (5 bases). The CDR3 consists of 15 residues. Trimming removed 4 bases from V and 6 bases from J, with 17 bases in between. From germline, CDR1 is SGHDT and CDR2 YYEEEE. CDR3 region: CASSGLTTTFNEQFF. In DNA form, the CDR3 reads TGTGCCAGCAGCGGACTGACAACTACATTCAATGAGCAGTTCTTC.

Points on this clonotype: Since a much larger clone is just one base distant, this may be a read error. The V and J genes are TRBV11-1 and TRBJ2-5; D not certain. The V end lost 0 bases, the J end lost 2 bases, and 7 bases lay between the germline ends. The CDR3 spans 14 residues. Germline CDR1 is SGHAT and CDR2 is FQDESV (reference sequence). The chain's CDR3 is CASSLAQVQETQYF. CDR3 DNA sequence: TGTGCCAGCAGCTTAGCTCAAGTACAAGAGACCCAGTACTTC.

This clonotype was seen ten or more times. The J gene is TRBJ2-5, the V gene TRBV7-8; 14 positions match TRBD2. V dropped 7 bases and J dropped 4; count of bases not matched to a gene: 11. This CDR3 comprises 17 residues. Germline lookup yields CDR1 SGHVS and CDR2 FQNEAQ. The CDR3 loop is CASIRTSGRPTGETQYF. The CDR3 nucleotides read TGTGCCAGCATCCGGACTAGCGGGAGGCCGACGGGAGAGACCCAGTACTTC.

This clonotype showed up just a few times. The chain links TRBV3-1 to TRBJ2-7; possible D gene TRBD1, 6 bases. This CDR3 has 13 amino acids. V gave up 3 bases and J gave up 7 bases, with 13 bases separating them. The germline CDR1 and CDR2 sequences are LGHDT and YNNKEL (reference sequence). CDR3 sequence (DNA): TGTGCCAGCAGCCACAACAGGGCCGGGGAGCAGTACTTC. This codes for CASSHNRAGEQYF.

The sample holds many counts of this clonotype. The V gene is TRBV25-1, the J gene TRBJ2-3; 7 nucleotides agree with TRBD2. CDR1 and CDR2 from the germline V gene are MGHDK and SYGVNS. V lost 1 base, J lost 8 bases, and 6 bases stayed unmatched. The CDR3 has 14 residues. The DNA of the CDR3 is TGTGCCAGCAGTGAATCCCCGACTAGCCGTACGCAGTATTTT. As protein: CASSESPTSRTQYF.

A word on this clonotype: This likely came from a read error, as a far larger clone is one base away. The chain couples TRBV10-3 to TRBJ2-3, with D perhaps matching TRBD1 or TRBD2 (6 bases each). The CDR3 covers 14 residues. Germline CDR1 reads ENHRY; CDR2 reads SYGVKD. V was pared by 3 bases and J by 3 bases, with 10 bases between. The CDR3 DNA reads TGTGCCATCAGTGACCGGGGGCTGACAGATACGCAGTATTTT. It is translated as CAISDRGLTDTQYF.

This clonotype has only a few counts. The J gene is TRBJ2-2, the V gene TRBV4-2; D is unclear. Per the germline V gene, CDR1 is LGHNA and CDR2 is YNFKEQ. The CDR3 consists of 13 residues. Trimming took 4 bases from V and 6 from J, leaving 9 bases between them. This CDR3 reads CASSPLPAGELFF. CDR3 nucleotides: TGTGCCAGCAGCCCCCTCCCGGCCGGGGAGCTGTTTTTT.

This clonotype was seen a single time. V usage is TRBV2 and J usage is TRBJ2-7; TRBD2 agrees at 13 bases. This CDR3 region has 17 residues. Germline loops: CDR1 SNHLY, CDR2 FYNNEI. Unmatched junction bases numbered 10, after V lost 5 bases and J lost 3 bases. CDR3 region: CASSLPRLAGGNYEQYF. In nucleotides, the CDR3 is TGTGCCAGCAGTTTACCTCGACTAGCGGGAGGAAACTACGAGCAGTACTTC.

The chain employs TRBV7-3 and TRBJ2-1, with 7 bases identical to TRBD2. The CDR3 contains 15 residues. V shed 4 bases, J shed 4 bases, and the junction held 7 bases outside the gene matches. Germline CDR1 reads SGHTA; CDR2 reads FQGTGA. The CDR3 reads CASSSGRGTYNEQFF. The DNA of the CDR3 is TGTGCCAGCAGCTCGGGGAGGGGTACTTACAATGAGCAGTTCTTC.

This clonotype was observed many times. CDR3 loop: CSARDSPNYGYTF. For the CDR3, the DNA is TGCAGTGCCCGGGACAGCCCTAACTATGGCTACACCTTC. The chain employs TRBV20-1 and TRBJ1-2, with TRBD1 matching over 7 bases. V was pared by 6 bases and J by 0 bases, with 4 bases of the junction left unmatched. This CDR3 region has 13 residues. Germline V gene sequence: CDR1 DFQATT, CDR2 SNEGSKA (reference sequence).